Sequencing of this T cell receptor (beta chain) was carried out in a study of shared clonotypes between healthy human individuals. V lost 6 bases, J lost 2 bases, and 11 bases lay in between. This CDR3 region has 14 residues. Germline V gene lookup returns CDR1 SQVTM and CDR2 ANQGSEA. Profiling relied on immunoSEQ multiplex PCR, and the TCRdb table lists in-frame clones only, not all of them. The sample contains over a million clones, approximately 98.5% of which appear only once. The source material was naive CD4+ T cells sorted from blood. The sample's subset: CD45RA+ positively selected. The rearrangement joins TRBV29-1 to TRBJ2-6; no clear D. The source is a man between 25 and 39 years old in good health. CDR3 nucleotides: TGCAGCGTACCGGCCAATCCTGGGGCCAACGTCCTGACTTTC. Translation: CSVPANPGANVLTF.